A selection of T cell receptor beta chains follows, all from one sample in a study of blood T cell repertoires in COVID-19. Clones were read by immunoSEQ multiplex PCR, and TCRdb kept only the in-frame ones, dropping some. The sample includes over 85,000 clones, 70% to 80% of them seen just once. Sample: peripheral blood. All receptors come from a man between 65 and 85 years old with acute or convalescent COVID-19. The CDR3 runs from the conserved cysteine through the conserved F or W. Each record gives: D gene, J gene, clone size, V gene, CDR3 protein, CDR3 DNA. D genes are given only for firm matches. Size is stated for part of the rows, as once, few or many counts, or as a class when the clone is expanded.

d_gene: TRBD1; j_gene: TRBJ2-3; abundance: few; v_gene: TRBV9; CDR3aa: CASSEDRAVDTQYF; CDR3nt: TGTGCCAGCAGCGAGGACAGGGCGGTAGATACGCAGTATTTT
d_gene: .; j_gene: TRBJ1-1; abundance: .; v_gene: TRBV4-2; CDR3aa: CASSQDFSREATEAFF; CDR3nt: TGTGCCAGCAGCCAAGATTTCTCGAGAGAGGCCACTGAAGCTTTCTTT
d_gene: TRBD2; j_gene: TRBJ2-1; abundance: .; v_gene: TRBV29-1; CDR3aa: CSVVGTSGSLSSYNEQFF; CDR3nt: TGCAGCGTTGTCGGGACTAGCGGGAGCCTGAGCTCCTACAATGAGCAGTTCTTC
d_gene: .; j_gene: TRBJ1-6; abundance: .; v_gene: TRBV27; CDR3aa: CASSLNGEKNSPLHF; CDR3nt: TGTGCCAGCAGTTTAAACGGGGAAAAGAATTCACCCCTCCACTTT
d_gene: .; j_gene: TRBJ1-2; abundance: .; v_gene: TRBV7-2; CDR3aa: CASSLGQIGYTF; CDR3nt: TGTGCCAGCAGCTTAGGGCAGATAGGCTACACCTTC
d_gene: .; j_gene: TRBJ2-7; abundance: few; v_gene: TRBV4-3; CDR3aa: CASSLMQGYEQYF; CDR3nt: TGCGCCAGCAGCCTCATGCAGGGCTACGAGCAGTACTTC
d_gene: .; j_gene: TRBJ2-7; abundance: .; v_gene: TRBV19; CDR3aa: CASSLDRREQYF; CDR3nt: TGTGCCAGTAGTCTCGACAGGCGGGAGCAGTACTTC
d_gene: .; j_gene: TRBJ1-6; abundance: .; v_gene: TRBV7-9; CDR3aa: CASSDPQGGDSPLHF; CDR3nt: TGTGCCAGCAGCGACCCCCAGGGAGGGGATTCACCCCTCCACTTT
d_gene: TRBD2; j_gene: TRBJ2-7; abundance: .; v_gene: TRBV6-1; CDR3aa: CASSGGLAGGPPHEQYF; CDR3nt: TGTGCCAGCAGTGGGGGACTAGCGGGAGGGCCTCCCCACGAGCAGTACTTC
d_gene: .; j_gene: TRBJ2-1; abundance: .; v_gene: TRBV6-2/TRBV6-3; CDR3aa: CASNPIGGNHNEQFF; CDR3nt: TGTGCCAGCAACCCAATCGGGGGTAACCACAATGAGCAGTTCTTC
d_gene: .; j_gene: TRBJ2-1; abundance: .; v_gene: TRBV19; CDR3aa: CASSIPQAKGFNEQFF; CDR3nt: TGTGCCAGTAGTATTCCACAGGCGAAGGGGTTTAATGAGCAGTTCTTC
d_gene: TRBD2; j_gene: TRBJ2-7; abundance: .; v_gene: TRBV18; CDR3aa: CASSGSGGGPYEQYF; CDR3nt: TGTGCCAGCTCAGGTAGCGGGGGCGGTCCCTACGAGCAGTACTTC
d_gene: .; j_gene: TRBJ2-3; abundance: .; v_gene: TRBV9; CDR3aa: CASSVPGASTDTQYF; CDR3nt: TGTGCCAGCAGCGTACCCGGTGCTAGCACAGATACGCAGTATTTT
d_gene: .; j_gene: TRBJ2-1; abundance: .; v_gene: TRBV15; CDR3aa: CATSSDGVTDEQFF; CDR3nt: TGTGCCACCAGCAGTGATGGAGTGACCGATGAGCAGTTCTTC
d_gene: TRBD2; j_gene: TRBJ2-6; abundance: .; v_gene: TRBV28; CDR3aa: CASSLGTSATSGANVLTF; CDR3nt: TGTGCCAGCAGTTTAGGGACTAGCGCCACCTCTGGGGCCAACGTCCTGACTTTC
d_gene: .; j_gene: TRBJ2-1; abundance: .; v_gene: TRBV11-2; CDR3aa: CASSFSWETLNEQFF; CDR3nt: TGTGCCAGCAGTTTTAGTTGGGAGACTCTAAATGAGCAGTTCTTC
d_gene: TRBD2; j_gene: TRBJ2-1; abundance: few; v_gene: TRBV9; CDR3aa: CASSVGGLAGNNEQFF; CDR3nt: TGTGCCAGCAGCGTAGGGGGACTAGCGGGGAACAATGAGCAGTTCTTC
d_gene: TRBD1; j_gene: TRBJ2-5; abundance: .; v_gene: TRBV28; CDR3aa: CASSPPGTGQETQYF; CDR3nt: TGTGCCAGCAGTCCCCCCGGGACAGGGCAGGAGACCCAGTACTTC
d_gene: .; j_gene: TRBJ2-2; abundance: .; v_gene: TRBV6-5; CDR3aa: CASSSDTGELFF; CDR3nt: TGTGCCAGCAGTTCAGACACCGGGGAGCTGTTTTTT
d_gene: TRBD2; j_gene: TRBJ2-1; abundance: .; v_gene: TRBV18; CDR3aa: CASSPPGLAGAGSYNEQFF; CDR3nt: TGTGCCAGCTCACCACCGGGACTAGCGGGAGCGGGTTCCTACAATGAGCAGTTCTTC
d_gene: TRBD1; j_gene: TRBJ2-1; abundance: .; v_gene: TRBV6-2/TRBV6-3; CDR3aa: CASSSLTGVYNEQFF; CDR3nt: TGTGCCAGCAGTTCTTTAACAGGGGTCTACAATGAGCAGTTCTTC
d_gene: .; j_gene: TRBJ2-5; abundance: few; v_gene: TRBV28; CDR3aa: CASSFGGEETQYF; CDR3nt: TGTGCCAGCAGTTTTGGAGGCGAAGAGACCCAGTACTTC